The next 13 T cell receptor beta chains were all read from a single sample in a study of OX40 agonist ivuxolimab in advanced cancers. Produced via immunoSEQ multiplex PCR; TCRdb's table is partial and in-frame only. Of about 10,000 clones listed, approximately 63% were seen once; the top ten hold 46%. Material: CD4+ or CD8+ T cells sorted from blood, obtained in a trial of the OX40 agonist ivuxolimab. The receptors originated from an adult with an advanced solid tumor such as melanoma, head and neck, liver or kidney cancer.

CDR3 residues: CASSIYGGRSSYNEQFF. CDR3 DNA sequence: TGTGCCAGTAGTATATATGGCGGAAGGAGCTCCTACAATGAGCAGTTCTTC. The chain combines TRBV19 with TRBJ2-1; D not resolved. This CDR3 has 17 amino acids. The germline V gene has CDR1 LNHDA and CDR2 SQIVND (reference sequence). V lost 2 bases, J lost 0 bases, and 14 bases lay in between.

This sequence joins TRBV5-6 and TRBJ2-7; perhaps D is TRBD1 or TRBD2 (5 bases each). V lost 0 bases, J lost 5 bases, and 15 bases lay in between. This CDR3 is 15 amino acids long. Germline V gene data show CDR1 as SGHDT and CDR2 as YYEEEE. The chain's CDR3 is CASSLGHRGLDEQYF. The CDR3 DNA sequence: TGTGCCAGCAGCTTGGGTCACCGGGGCCTGGACGAGCAGTACTTC.

The V call is TRBV9, the J call TRBJ2-1, with 7 bases lining up with TRBD2. Germline V gene sequence: CDR1 SGDLS, CDR2 YYNGEE. The V gene end was trimmed by 0 bases and the J gene end by 5 bases; junction bases not matched to a gene: 5. This CDR3 spans 15 amino acids. The CDR3 loop is CASSVGLAENNEQFF. The CDR3 DNA follows: TGTGCCAGCAGCGTAGGCCTAGCGGAGAACAATGAGCAGTTCTTC.

The V call is TRBV28, the J call TRBJ1-1; D is unclear. This CDR3 is built from 9 residues. Trimming left V 5 bases short and J 11 bases short, with 6 bases between. Germline assignment: CDR1 MDHEN and CDR2 SYDVKM. The CDR3 DNA is TGTGCCAGCAGTGGGGAGGCTTTCTTT. It specifies CASSGEAFF.

The J gene is TRBJ1-1, the V gene TRBV5-5; D gene uncertain. Trimming removed 5 bases from V and 0 bases from J, with 11 bases in between. Germline V gene lookup returns CDR1 SGHKS and CDR2 YYEKEE (reference sequence). The CDR3 has 14 amino acids. CDR3 in DNA: TGTGCCAGCAGAAAGGAGATCATGAACACTGAAGCTTTCTTT. Translation gives CASRKEIMNTEAFF.

V gene TRBV18 combines with J gene TRBJ2-1; D gene uncertain. CDR1 is KGHSH and CDR2 is LQKENI in the germline V gene. This CDR3 region has 15 residues. Trimming shortened V by 3 bases and J by 3 bases, and 12 bases separated the two germline ends. The DNA of the CDR3 is TGTGCCAGCTCACCCGGTGGGGTAAGCTACAATGAGCAGTTCTTC. Translating it yields CASSPGGVSYNEQFF.

V is TRBV6-5 and J is TRBJ2-7; 13 bases agree with TRBD2. This CDR3 region has 13 residues. After removal of 10 bases from V and 6 bases from J, the junction contained 6 bases not matched to a gene. Germline V gene sequence: CDR1 MNHEY, CDR2 SVGAGI. The CDR3 reads CATSGLAGSEQYF. CDR3 coding DNA: TGTGCCACTTCGGGACTAGCGGGGAGCGAGCAGTACTTC.

V and J are TRBV5-1 and TRBJ1-3; D remains ambiguous. V was shortened by 0 bases and J by 1 base, with 14 bases between the two germline ends. The CDR3 loop spans 17 amino acids. Germline CDR1 is SGHRS and CDR2 is YFSETQ. The CDR3 DNA sequence: TGCGCCAGCAGCTTGGCCGGTGGCGCTACTTCTGGAAACACCATATATTTT. Translated: CASSLAGGATSGNTIYF. The full variable domain, in which reference TRBV5-1 and TRBJ1-3 provide the parts outside the CDR3, is KAGVTQTPRYLIKTRGQQVTLSCSPISGHRSVSWYQQTPGQGLQFLFEYFSETQRNKGNFPGRFSGRQFSNSRSEMNVSTLELGDSALYLCASSLAGGATSGNTIYFGEGSWLTVV.

Worth noting for this clone: One end of the junction fails to match germline, which may point to a read error. V usage is TRBV6-9 and J usage is TRBJ2-7; unclear D gene. Germline V gives CDR1 MNHGY, CDR2 SVAAGI. The CDR3 loop spans 14 amino acids. The chain's CDR3 is CAISASEPIYEQYF. The CDR3 bases are TGTGCCATCAGTGCCTCGGAGCCCATCTACGAGCAGTACTTC.

This clone was counted only a few times. The chain employs TRBV27 and TRBJ2-1, with D perhaps TRBD1 (7 bases). Germline V gene sequence: CDR1 MNHEY, CDR2 SMNVEV (reference sequence). The CDR3 sequence is 14 residues long. V gave up 6 bases and J gave up 6 bases, with 15 bases separating them. CDR3 sequence: CASRARGRPNEQFF. Here the CDR3 DNA reads TGTGCCAGCAGGGCCAGGGGGAGGCCCAATGAGCAGTTCTTC.

The table lists this clone with many counts. The chain uses TRBV5-4 and TRBJ2-7; TRBD2 matches 8 bases. CDR1 is SGHNT, CDR2 YYREEE, per germline (reference sequence). The CDR3 runs to 15 residues. With 1 base clipped from V and 3 bases from J, the junction kept 6 bases outside the gene matches. In DNA, the CDR3 is TGTGCCAGCAGCTTGTCAGCGGGAGCAGTCTACGAGCAGTACTTC. Amino acid sequence: CASSLSAGAVYEQYF.

The chain joins TRBV11-3 to TRBJ2-3, with TRBD1 as a possible D gene (6 bases). From germline, CDR1 is SGHNT and CDR2 YENEEA. The V and J ends lost 0 bases and 3 bases respectively, with 16 bases between them. This CDR3 spans 17 amino acids. CDR3 region: CASSLDSPGAGTDTQYF. CDR3 DNA sequence: TGTGCCAGCAGCTTAGACTCCCCAGGGGCCGGGACAGATACGCAGTATTTT.

The gene calls are TRBV4-1 and TRBJ2-5; TRBD2 matches at 8 bases. The CDR3 loop spans 14 amino acids. The germline gives CDR1 MGHRA, CDR2 YSYEKL. V shed 6 bases and J 5 bases; nucleotides not matched to a gene: 8. As DNA, the CDR3 is TGCGCCAGCAGTCATCCGGGGGGGTATGAGACCCAGTACTTC. Residues: CASSHPGGYETQYF.